The rows below give T cell receptor beta chains drawn from one sample of a study of shared clonotypes between healthy human individuals. Clones were sequenced by immunoSEQ multiplex PCR, and TCRdb holds only the in-frame ones, with some missing. The data hold over 400,000 clones, with roughly 80% observed a single time. The sequencing input was PBMCs. The receptor set was obtained from a woman between 35 and 50 years old in good health. Some clones in this sample may be carry-over from other donors' samples. CDR3s include the opening cysteine and the closing phenylalanine or tryptophan. A D gene is named only where the DNA matches it firmly. The size of a clone is reported for some rows only, either as once, few or many, or as a class for expanded clones.

v_gene: TRBV29-1
abundance: .
j_gene: TRBJ1-1
d_gene: TRBD1
CDR3nt: TGCAGCGTTGGACCAACAGGGGGGACTGAAGCTTTCTTT
CDR3aa: CSVGPTGGTEAFF

v_gene: TRBV11-3
abundance: .
j_gene: TRBJ1-1
d_gene: .
CDR3nt: TGTGCCAGCAGCTATATCAGCGGCACTGAAGCTTTCTTT
CDR3aa: CASSYISGTEAFF

v_gene: TRBV18
abundance: .
j_gene: TRBJ2-5
d_gene: .
CDR3nt: TGTGCCAGCTCACCACCGTGGGGGTACCAAGAGACCCAGTACTTC
CDR3aa: CASSPPWGYQETQYF

v_gene: TRBV11-2
abundance: .
j_gene: TRBJ2-3
d_gene: TRBD2
CDR3nt: TGTGCCAGCAGCTTAAAAGGACTAGCGGGAGCGAGCACAGATACGCAGTATTTT
CDR3aa: CASSLKGLAGASTDTQYF

v_gene: TRBV6-5
abundance: .
j_gene: TRBJ2-1
d_gene: .
CDR3nt: TGTGCCAGCAGTTACTTGGGCAGGGGGGCGGTTAATGAGCAGTTCTTC
CDR3aa: CASSYLGRGAVNEQFF

v_gene: TRBV5-4
abundance: .
j_gene: TRBJ2-5
d_gene: .
CDR3nt: TGTGCCAGCAGCCCTCCCGGGTCTCGAGAGACCCAGTACTTC
CDR3aa: CASSPPGSRETQYF

v_gene: TRBV13
abundance: .
j_gene: TRBJ2-6
d_gene: .
CDR3nt: TGTGCCAGCAGCTTATACAGTGCAGGGGCCAACGTCCTGACTTTC
CDR3aa: CASSLYSAGANVLTF

v_gene: TRBV11-1
abundance: .
j_gene: TRBJ2-1
d_gene: TRBD2
CDR3nt: TGTGCCAGCAGCCTACCGGGACTAGCGGGAGGTAATGAGCAGTTCTTC
CDR3aa: CASSLPGLAGGNEQFF

v_gene: TRBV11-2
abundance: once
j_gene: TRBJ1-3
d_gene: TRBD1
CDR3nt: TGTGCCAGCACTACAGGGGGTGGAAACACCATATATTTT
CDR3aa: CASTTGGGNTIYF

v_gene: TRBV27
abundance: .
j_gene: TRBJ2-7
d_gene: .
CDR3nt: TGTGCCAGCAGGGGATTGGATAGGACTGTTAGCTACGAGCAGTACTTC
CDR3aa: CASRGLDRTVSYEQYF

v_gene: TRBV27
abundance: .
j_gene: TRBJ1-5
d_gene: .
CDR3nt: TGTGCCAGCAGTTTATTATCCGGGCAGCCCCAGCATTTT
CDR3aa: CASSLLSGQPQHF

v_gene: TRBV4-2
abundance: .
j_gene: TRBJ1-2
d_gene: TRBD1
CDR3nt: TGTGCCAGCAGCCAAGTGGACAGGGGGTATGGCTACACCTTC
CDR3aa: CASSQVDRGYGYTF

v_gene: TRBV9
abundance: many
j_gene: TRBJ2-6
d_gene: .
CDR3nt: TGTGCCAGCAGCGGACACTCTGGGGCCAACGTCCTGACTTTC
CDR3aa: CASSGHSGANVLTF

v_gene: TRBV21-1
abundance: .
j_gene: TRBJ2-7
d_gene: .
CDR3nt: TGTGCCAGCAGTTTCCTCCGCTACTCACCCTACGAGCAGTACTTC
CDR3aa: CASSFLRYSPYEQYF

v_gene: TRBV5-1
abundance: .
j_gene: TRBJ1-1
d_gene: .
CDR3nt: TGCGCCAGCAGCTTGGCCTTGGACAGGAACACTGAAGCTTTCTTT
CDR3aa: CASSLALDRNTEAFF

v_gene: TRBV27
abundance: .
j_gene: TRBJ2-1
d_gene: TRBD2
CDR3nt: TGTGCCAGCAGTCATGGGACTAGCGGGAGGTCTGAGCAGTTCTTC
CDR3aa: CASSHGTSGRSEQFF

v_gene: TRBV5-1
abundance: .
j_gene: TRBJ1-1
d_gene: .
CDR3nt: TGCGCCAGCAGCTTGGCCGATATGAACACTGAAGCTTTCTTT
CDR3aa: CASSLADMNTEAFF

v_gene: TRBV27
abundance: .
j_gene: TRBJ1-4
d_gene: TRBD1
CDR3nt: TGTGCCAGCAGTGTCCTCGGGACAGGAAGGGAAAAACTGTTTTTT
CDR3aa: CASSVLGTGREKLFF

v_gene: TRBV7-2
abundance: .
j_gene: TRBJ1-5
d_gene: TRBD1
CDR3nt: TGTGCCAGCAGACCACAGGGGTTCGGGAATCAGCCCCAGCATTTT
CDR3aa: CASRPQGFGNQPQHF

v_gene: TRBV5-4
abundance: .
j_gene: TRBJ2-1
d_gene: TRBD2
CDR3nt: TGTGCCAGCAGCTTGGAGGTTTGGACTAGCGGAAACAATGAGCAGTTCTTC
CDR3aa: CASSLEVWTSGNNEQFF

v_gene: TRBV5-4
abundance: .
j_gene: TRBJ2-2
d_gene: TRBD2
CDR3nt: TGTGCCAGCAGCTGGGGGACTAGCGGTACCGGGGAGCTGTTTTTT
CDR3aa: CASSWGTSGTGELFF

v_gene: TRBV5-6
abundance: few
j_gene: TRBJ1-2
d_gene: .
CDR3nt: TGTGCCAGCGCTAAAAGGACACTAAGGGATGGCTACACCTTC
CDR3aa: CASAKRTLRDGYTF

v_gene: TRBV12-5
abundance: .
j_gene: TRBJ1-3
d_gene: .
CDR3nt: TGTGCTAGTGGTCCCGGGTTACAGTCTGGAAACACCATATATTTT
CDR3aa: CASGPGLQSGNTIYF

v_gene: TRBV6-6
abundance: once
j_gene: TRBJ2-7
d_gene: .
CDR3nt: TGTGCCAGCAGCGGGCGGGGAGAACCCCCCTACGAGCAGTACTTC
CDR3aa: CASSGRGEPPYEQYF

v_gene: TRBV2
abundance: .
j_gene: TRBJ2-5
d_gene: .
CDR3nt: TGTGCCAGCAGTGAAGCGCTTAGAGGTGCAGAGACCCAGTACTTC
CDR3aa: CASSEALRGAETQYF

v_gene: TRBV7-2
abundance: .
j_gene: TRBJ2-7
d_gene: .
CDR3nt: TGTGCCAGCAGTCTCCAACGCTACCCGTCCTACGAGCAGTACTTC
CDR3aa: CASSLQRYPSYEQYF

v_gene: TRBV5-1
abundance: few
j_gene: TRBJ1-1
d_gene: .
CDR3nt: TGCGCCAGCAGCTTGCTCCTTCAGAACACTGAAGCTTTCTTT
CDR3aa: CASSLLLQNTEAFF

v_gene: TRBV6-5
abundance: .
j_gene: TRBJ1-1
d_gene: .
CDR3nt: TGTGCCAGCAGTTACGGGCAGGCGATGAACACTGAAGCTTTCTTT
CDR3aa: CASSYGQAMNTEAFF

v_gene: TRBV11-2
abundance: .
j_gene: TRBJ2-1
d_gene: .
CDR3nt: TGTGCCAGCAGCTTAGAAGCGGGCAATGAGCAGTTCTTC
CDR3aa: CASSLEAGNEQFF

v_gene: TRBV2
abundance: .
j_gene: TRBJ2-7
d_gene: TRBD1
CDR3nt: TGTGCCAGCAGTAGGGACAGGAGCTCCTACGAGCAGTACTTC
CDR3aa: CASSRDRSSYEQYF

v_gene: TRBV28
abundance: .
j_gene: TRBJ2-7
d_gene: TRBD1
CDR3nt: TGTGCCAGCACCGGGGACAGGGCAACGTACGAGCAGTACTTC
CDR3aa: CASTGDRATYEQYF

v_gene: TRBV6-1
abundance: .
j_gene: TRBJ1-1
d_gene: .
CDR3nt: TGTGCCAGCAGTGAAGGGTCCCCCAGGAACACTGAAGCTTTCTTT
CDR3aa: CASSEGSPRNTEAFF

v_gene: TRBV29-1
abundance: .
j_gene: TRBJ2-2
d_gene: TRBD1
CDR3nt: TGCAGCGGAGGATTGGGACAGCTTTACACCGGGGAGCTGTTTTTT
CDR3aa: CSGGLGQLYTGELFF

v_gene: TRBV4-2
abundance: .
j_gene: TRBJ2-1
d_gene: .
CDR3nt: TGTGCCAGCAGCCCCGACGCCAATGAGCAGTTCTTC
CDR3aa: CASSPDANEQFF

v_gene: TRBV6-5
abundance: .
j_gene: TRBJ2-7
d_gene: TRBD2
CDR3nt: TGTGCCAGCAGTTACGTACGGGAGGGCCGGTCCGAGCAGTACTTC
CDR3aa: CASSYVREGRSEQYF

v_gene: TRBV5-5
abundance: .
j_gene: TRBJ1-1
d_gene: .
CDR3nt: TGTGCCAGCAGCTTGGAGGCCAGGGCGACTGAAGCTTTCTTT
CDR3aa: CASSLEARATEAFF

v_gene: TRBV2
abundance: once
j_gene: TRBJ1-2
d_gene: .
CDR3nt: TGTGCCAGCTCAGTCGGCATACCAAATGGCTACACCTTC
CDR3aa: CASSVGIPNGYTF

v_gene: TRBV27
abundance: .
j_gene: TRBJ2-7
d_gene: TRBD1
CDR3nt: TGTGCCAGCAGTTTATCTCCGACAGGGCGGGAGCAGTACTTC
CDR3aa: CASSLSPTGREQYF

v_gene: TRBV5-1
abundance: .
j_gene: TRBJ1-2
d_gene: TRBD1
CDR3nt: TGCGCCAGCAGCGGGGGACAGGGGCAAGGGTATGGCTACACCTTC
CDR3aa: CASSGGQGQGYGYTF

v_gene: TRBV21-1
abundance: .
j_gene: TRBJ2-1
d_gene: .
CDR3nt: TGTGCCAGCAGCAAAGGGGGGGGATACAATGAGCAGTTCTTC
CDR3aa: CASSKGGGYNEQFF

v_gene: TRBV5-6
abundance: once
j_gene: TRBJ2-2
d_gene: .
CDR3nt: TGTGCCAGCAGCTTGCAGGGGAGGAGCACCGGGGAGCTGTTTTTT
CDR3aa: CASSLQGRSTGELFF

v_gene: TRBV28
abundance: .
j_gene: TRBJ2-1
d_gene: .
CDR3nt: TGTGCCAGCAGTTCGGGACACCCAGAGCAGTTCTTC
CDR3aa: CASSSGHPEQFF

v_gene: TRBV7-9
abundance: .
j_gene: TRBJ2-5
d_gene: .
CDR3nt: TGTGCCAGCAGCTTAGCGGCGGCAGGGGTGTTAGGAGAGACCCAGTACTTC
CDR3aa: CASSLAAAGVLGETQYF

v_gene: TRBV7-8
abundance: .
j_gene: TRBJ1-4
d_gene: .
CDR3nt: TGTGCCAGCAGTAGGGACCTCAATGAAAAACTGTTTTTT
CDR3aa: CASSRDLNEKLFF

v_gene: TRBV5-1
abundance: .
j_gene: TRBJ2-5
d_gene: .
CDR3nt: TGCGCCAGCAGCTTGGGCCCCTTGGGGCAGGAGACCCAGTACTTC
CDR3aa: CASSLGPLGQETQYF